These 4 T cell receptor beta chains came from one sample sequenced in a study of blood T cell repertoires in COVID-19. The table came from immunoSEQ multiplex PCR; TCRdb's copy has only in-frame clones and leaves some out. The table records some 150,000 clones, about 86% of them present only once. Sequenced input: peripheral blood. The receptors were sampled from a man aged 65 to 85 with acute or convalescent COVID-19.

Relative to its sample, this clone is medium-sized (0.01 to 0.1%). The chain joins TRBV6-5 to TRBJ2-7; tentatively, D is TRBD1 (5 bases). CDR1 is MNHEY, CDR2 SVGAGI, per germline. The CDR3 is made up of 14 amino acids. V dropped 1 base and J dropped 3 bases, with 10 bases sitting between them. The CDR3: CASSYLQGGYEQYF. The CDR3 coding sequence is TGTGCCAGCAGTTACTTGCAGGGTGGCTACGAGCAGTACTTC.

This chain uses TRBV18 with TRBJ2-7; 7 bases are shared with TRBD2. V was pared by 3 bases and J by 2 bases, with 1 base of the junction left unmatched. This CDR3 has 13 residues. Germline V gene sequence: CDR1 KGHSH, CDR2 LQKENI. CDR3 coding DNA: TGTGCCAGCTCACCCGGGACTACCTACGAGCAGTACTTC. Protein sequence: CASSPGTTYEQYF.

The CDR3 here is CAWSVLQAREAFF. CDR3 DNA sequence: TGTGCCTGGAGTGTATTACAGGCTAGGGAAGCTTTCTTT. This rearrangement joins TRBV30 to TRBJ1-1; TRBD1 is a possible D gene (5 bases). Germline V gives CDR1 GTSNPN, CDR2 SVGIG (reference sequence). The CDR3 extends over 13 amino acids. The V end was cut by 0 bases, the J end by 8 bases, with 13 bases between.

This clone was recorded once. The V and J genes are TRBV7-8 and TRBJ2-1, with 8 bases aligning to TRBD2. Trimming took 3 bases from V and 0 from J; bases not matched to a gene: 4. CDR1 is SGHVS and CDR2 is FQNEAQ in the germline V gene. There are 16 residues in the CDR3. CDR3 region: CASSLRTSISYNEQFF. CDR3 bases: TGTGCCAGCAGCTTGAGGACTAGCATCTCCTACAATGAGCAGTTCTTC. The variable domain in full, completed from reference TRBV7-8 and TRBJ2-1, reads GAGVSQSPRYKVAKRGQDVALRCDPISGHVSLFWYQQALGQGPEFLTYFQNEAQLDKSGLPSDRFFAERPEGSVSTLKIQRTQQEDSAVYLCASSLRTSISYNEQFFGPGTRLTVL.